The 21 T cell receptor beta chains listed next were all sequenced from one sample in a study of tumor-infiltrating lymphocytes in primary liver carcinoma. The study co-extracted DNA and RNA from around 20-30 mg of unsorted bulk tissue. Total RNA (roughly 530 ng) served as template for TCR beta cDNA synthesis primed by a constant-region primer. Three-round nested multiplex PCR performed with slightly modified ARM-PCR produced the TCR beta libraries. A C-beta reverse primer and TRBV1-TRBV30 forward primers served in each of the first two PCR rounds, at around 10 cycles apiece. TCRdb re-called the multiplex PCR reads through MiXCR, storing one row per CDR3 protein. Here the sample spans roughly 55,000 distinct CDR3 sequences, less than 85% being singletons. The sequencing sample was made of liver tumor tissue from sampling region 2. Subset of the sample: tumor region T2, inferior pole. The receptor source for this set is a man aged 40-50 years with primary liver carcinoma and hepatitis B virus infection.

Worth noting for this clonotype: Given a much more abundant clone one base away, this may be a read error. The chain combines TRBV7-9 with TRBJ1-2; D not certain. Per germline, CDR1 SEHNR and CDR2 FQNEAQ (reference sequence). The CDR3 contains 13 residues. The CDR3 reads CVSSLGIERGYTF. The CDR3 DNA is TGTGTCAGCAGCTTAGGTATCGAAAGGGGCTACACCTTC.

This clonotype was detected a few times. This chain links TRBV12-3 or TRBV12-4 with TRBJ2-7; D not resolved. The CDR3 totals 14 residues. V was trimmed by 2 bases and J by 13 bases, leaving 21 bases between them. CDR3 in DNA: TGTGCCAGCAGTTTAACGGCGGAACGTCCTATTCCTTACTTC. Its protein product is CASSLTAERPIPYF.

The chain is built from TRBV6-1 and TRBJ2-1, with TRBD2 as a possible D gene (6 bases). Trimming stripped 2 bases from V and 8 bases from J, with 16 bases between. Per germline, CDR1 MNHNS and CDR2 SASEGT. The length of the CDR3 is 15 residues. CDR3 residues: CASSELGGRWDEQFF. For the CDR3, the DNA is TGTGCCAGCAGTGAACTTGGTGGGAGGTGGGATGAGCAGTTCTTC.

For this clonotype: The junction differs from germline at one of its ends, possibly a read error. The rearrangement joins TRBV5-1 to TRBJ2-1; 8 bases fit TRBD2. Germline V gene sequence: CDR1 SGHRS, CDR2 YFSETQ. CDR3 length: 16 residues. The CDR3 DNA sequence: TGCGCCAGCAGCCACTTAGCGGGGCCCGATGGGTATGATCAGTTCTTC. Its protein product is CASSHLAGPDGYDQFF.

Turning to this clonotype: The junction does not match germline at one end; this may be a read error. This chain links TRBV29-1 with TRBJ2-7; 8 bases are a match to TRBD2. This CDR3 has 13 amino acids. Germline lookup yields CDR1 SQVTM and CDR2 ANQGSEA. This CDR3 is CSPPGLGTYEQYF. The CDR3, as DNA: TGCAGCCCGCCGGGACTAGGTACCTACGAGCAGTACTTT.

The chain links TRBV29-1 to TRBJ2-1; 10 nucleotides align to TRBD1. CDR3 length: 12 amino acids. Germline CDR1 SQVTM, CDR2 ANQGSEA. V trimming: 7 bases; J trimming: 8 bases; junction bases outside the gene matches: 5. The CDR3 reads CSARTGGYEQFF. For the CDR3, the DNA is TGCAGCGCCAGGACAGGGGGATATGAGCAGTTCTTC.

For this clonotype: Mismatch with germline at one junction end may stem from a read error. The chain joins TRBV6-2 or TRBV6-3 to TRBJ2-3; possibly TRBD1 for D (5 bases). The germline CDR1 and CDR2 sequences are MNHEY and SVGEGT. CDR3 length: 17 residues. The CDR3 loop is CASSYFPLGPGIDTQYF. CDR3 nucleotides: TGTGCCAGCAGTTACTTCCCTCTGGGGCCTGGCATAGATACACAGTATTTT.

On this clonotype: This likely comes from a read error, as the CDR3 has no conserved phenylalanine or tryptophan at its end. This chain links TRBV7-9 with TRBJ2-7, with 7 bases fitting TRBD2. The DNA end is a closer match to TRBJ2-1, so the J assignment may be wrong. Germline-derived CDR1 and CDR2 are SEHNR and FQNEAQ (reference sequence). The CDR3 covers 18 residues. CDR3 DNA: TGTGCCAGCAGCGGCAGGACCAGCGGGAACCAGCGTCCCTACGAGCAGTTCCTC. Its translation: CASSGRTSGNQRPYEQFL.

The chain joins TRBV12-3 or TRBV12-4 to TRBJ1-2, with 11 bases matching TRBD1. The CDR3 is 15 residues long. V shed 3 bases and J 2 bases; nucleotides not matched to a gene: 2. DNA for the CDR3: TGTGCCAGCAGTTTTGGACAGGGGGCAAACTATGGCTACACCTTC. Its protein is CASSFGQGANYGYTF.

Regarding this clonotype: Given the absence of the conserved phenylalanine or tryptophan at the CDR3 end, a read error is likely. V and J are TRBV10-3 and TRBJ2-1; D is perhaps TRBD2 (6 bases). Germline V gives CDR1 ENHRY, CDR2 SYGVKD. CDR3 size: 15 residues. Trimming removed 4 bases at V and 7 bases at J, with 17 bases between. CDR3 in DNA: TGTGCCATCAGTGGGCTAAGGGACTTAACTAATGAGCAGTTCTTA. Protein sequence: CAISGLRDLTNEQFL.

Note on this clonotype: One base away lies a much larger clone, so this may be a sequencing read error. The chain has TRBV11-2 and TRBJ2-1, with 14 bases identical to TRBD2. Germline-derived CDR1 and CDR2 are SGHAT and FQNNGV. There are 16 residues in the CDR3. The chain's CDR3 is CANSSGLAGEYNEQFF. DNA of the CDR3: TGTGCCAACAGCTCGGGACTAGCGGGAGAATACAATGAGCAGTTCTTC.

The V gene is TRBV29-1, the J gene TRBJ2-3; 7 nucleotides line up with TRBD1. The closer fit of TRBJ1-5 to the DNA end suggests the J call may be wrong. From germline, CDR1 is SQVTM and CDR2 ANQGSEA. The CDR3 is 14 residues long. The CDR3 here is CSVSGGGRVDTQHF. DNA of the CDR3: TGCAGCGTTTCAGGGGGGGGGCGAGTAGATACGCAGCATTTT.

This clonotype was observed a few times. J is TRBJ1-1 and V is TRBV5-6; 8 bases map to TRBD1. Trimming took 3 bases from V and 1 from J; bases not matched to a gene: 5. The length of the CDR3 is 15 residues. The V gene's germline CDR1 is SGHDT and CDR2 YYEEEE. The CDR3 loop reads CASSSLDRGNTEAFF. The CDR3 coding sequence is TGTGCCAGCAGCTCCCTAGACAGGGGGAACACTGAAGCTTTCTTT. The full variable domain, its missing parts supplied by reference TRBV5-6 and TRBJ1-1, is DAGVTQSPTHLIKTRGQQVTLRCSPKSGHDTVSWYQQALGQGPQFIFQYYEEEERQRGNFPDRFSGHQFPNYSSELNVNALLLGDSALYLCASSSLDRGNTEAFFGQGTRLTVV.

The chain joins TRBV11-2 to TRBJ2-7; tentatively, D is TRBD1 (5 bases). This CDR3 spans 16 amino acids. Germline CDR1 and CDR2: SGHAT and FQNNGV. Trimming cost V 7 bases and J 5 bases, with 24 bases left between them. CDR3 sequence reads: CASNFIQGAMHNEQYF. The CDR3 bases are TGTGCCAGCAACTTCATACAAGGGGCCATGCATAACGAGCAGTACTTC.

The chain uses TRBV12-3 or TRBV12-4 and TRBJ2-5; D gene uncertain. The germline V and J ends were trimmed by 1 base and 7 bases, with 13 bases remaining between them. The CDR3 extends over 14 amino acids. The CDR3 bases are TGTGCCAGCAGTTTAGGAACCACCTTTTGGACCCAGTACTTC. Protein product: CASSLGTTFWTQYF.

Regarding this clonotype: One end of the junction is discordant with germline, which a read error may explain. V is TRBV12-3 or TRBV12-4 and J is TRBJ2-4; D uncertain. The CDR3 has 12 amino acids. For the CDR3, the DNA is TGTGCCAGCAGTTTGTCCCAGAACATTCTGTACTTC. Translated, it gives CASSLSQNILYF.

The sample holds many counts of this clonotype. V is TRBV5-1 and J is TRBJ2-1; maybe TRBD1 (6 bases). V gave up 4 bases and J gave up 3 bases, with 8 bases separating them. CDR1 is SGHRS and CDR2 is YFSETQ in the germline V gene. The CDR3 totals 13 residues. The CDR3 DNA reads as TGCGCCAGCAGCCGGGGACACTACAATGAGCAGTTCTTC. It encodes CASSRGHYNEQFF.

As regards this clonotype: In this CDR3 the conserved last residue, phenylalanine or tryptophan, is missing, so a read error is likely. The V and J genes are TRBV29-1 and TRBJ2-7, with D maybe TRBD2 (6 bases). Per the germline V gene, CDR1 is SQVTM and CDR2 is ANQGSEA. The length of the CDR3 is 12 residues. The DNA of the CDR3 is TGCAGTGTTCGTCAGGGAGGAAACGAGCAGTACTCC. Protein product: CSVRQGGNEQYS.

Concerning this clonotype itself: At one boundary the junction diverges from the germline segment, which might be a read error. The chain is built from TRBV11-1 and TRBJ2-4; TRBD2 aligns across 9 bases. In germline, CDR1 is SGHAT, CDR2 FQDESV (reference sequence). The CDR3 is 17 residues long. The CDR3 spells CGSSFPGASGTINIQYF. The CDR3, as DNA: TGTGGCAGCAGCTTTCCCGGGGCTAGCGGGACCATAAACATTCAGTACTTC.

Here the CDR3 reads CASSQEATYTDTQYF. For the CDR3, the DNA is TGTGCCAGCAGCCAGGAGGCTACTTACACAGATACGCAGTATTTT. The chain is built from TRBV4-2 and TRBJ2-3; weak D call: TRBD2 (5 bases). V was trimmed by 3 bases and J by 2 bases, leaving 12 bases between them. The germline CDR1 and CDR2 sequences are LGHNA and YNFKEQ. The CDR3 loop spans 15 amino acids.

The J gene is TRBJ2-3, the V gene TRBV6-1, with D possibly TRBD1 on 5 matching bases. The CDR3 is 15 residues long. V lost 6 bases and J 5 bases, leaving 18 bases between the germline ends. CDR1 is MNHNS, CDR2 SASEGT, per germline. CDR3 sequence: CASRVRGQAIDTQYF. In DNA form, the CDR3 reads TGTGCCAGCAGGGTTAGGGGCCAGGCTATAGATACGCAGTATTTT.